The 22 T cell receptor beta chains below were found in one sample sequenced in a study of tumor and adjacent non-tumor tissue in lung cancer. No cell sorting was done before RNA was extracted from the tissue. A modified ARM-PCR protocol with three rounds of nested PCR amplified TCRbeta. In TCRdb, the multiplex PCR reads were re-called with MiXCR into one record per CDR3 protein. In the table there are roughly 81,000 distinct CDR3 sequences, about 61% of which are singletons. Source material: lung tumor tissue. The receptor source for this set is a man between 65 and 79 years old with non-small cell lung cancer.

For this clonotype: A much larger clone sits a single nucleotide away, making a read error possible. The chain uses TRBV4-1 and TRBJ2-3; no clear D gene. Trimming pared 0 bases from V and 3 bases from J, leaving 10 bases between. The CDR3 sequence is 15 residues long. Germline V gene sequence: CDR1 MGHRA, CDR2 YSYEKL. The CDR3 reads CASSQDGARTDTQYF. DNA for the CDR3: TGCGCCAGCAGCCAAGATGGAGCTAGGACAGATACGCAGTATTTT.

Points on this clonotype: A much larger clone sits a single nucleotide away, making a read error possible. The chain employs TRBV6-1 and TRBJ2-1, with D tentatively TRBD2 (5 bases). CDR3 length: 15 amino acids. Per germline, CDR1 MNHNS and CDR2 SASEGT. The V gene lost 6 bases and the J gene lost 5 bases, with 17 bases spanning the gap. The CDR3 DNA follows: TGTGCCAGCAGCGGCGGCGGGCAAATCCACAATGAGCAGTTCTTC. This encodes CASSGGGQIHNEQFF.

Concerning this clonotype itself: The junction departs from the called germline gene at one end, perhaps through a read error. This chain joins TRBV11-2 and TRBJ2-2; 8 bases line up with TRBD1. The germline V gene has CDR1 SGHAT and CDR2 FQNNGV. The CDR3 totals 13 residues. The CDR3 region has the DNA TGTACCAGCAGTAATCAGGGGGCCGCGGAGCTGTTTTTT. This codes for CTSSNQGAAELFF.

Concerning this clonotype itself: Mismatch with germline at one junction end may stem from a read error. The chain employs TRBV11-3 and TRBJ2-2, with 10 bases that match TRBD1. There are 14 residues in the CDR3. CDR1 SGHNT and CDR2 YENEEA come from the germline V gene. CDR3 coding DNA: TGTGCCAGCAGCCCTAATACAGGGACAGGGGAGCCGTTTTTT. It translates to CASSPNTGTGEPFF.

Concerning this clonotype itself: One base away lies a much larger clone, so this may be a sequencing read error. The rearrangement links TRBV11-1 to TRBJ2-7; tentative D call: TRBD1 (6 bases). The CDR3 is 13 amino acids. The germline V gene has CDR1 SGHAT and CDR2 FQDESV (reference sequence). V lost 4 bases and J lost 6, with 13 bases in between. The CDR3 here is CASSSRTDCEQYF. As DNA, the CDR3 is TGTGCCAGCAGCTCAAGGACAGACTGCGAGCAGTACTTC.

Of note for this clonotype: A much larger clonotype is one base distant, so this may be a read error. The CDR3 end shows no conserved phenylalanine or tryptophan, and so a read error is likely. The chain carries TRBV20-1 and TRBJ1-1, with D possibly matching TRBD1 (5 bases). The V end was cut by 1 base, the J end by 6 bases, with 15 bases between. The CDR3 totals 14 residues. CDR1 and CDR2 from the germline V gene are DFQATT and SNEGSKA (reference sequence). CDR3 bases: TGCAGTGCTAGAGCCCCCGGACACGGCCCTGAAGCTTTCATT. Residues: CSARAPGHGPEAFI.

Concerning this clonotype: The junction differs from germline at one of its ends, possibly a read error. This rearrangement joins TRBV29-1 to TRBJ2-5; 8 bases map to TRBD1. The CDR3 covers 14 residues. Germline values: CDR1 SQVTM, CDR2 ANQGSEA. The CDR3 is CSIEDLQGGIGQYF. The DNA of the CDR3 is TGCAGCATTGAAGACCTACAGGGGGGAATTGGTCAGTACTTC.

In regard to this clonotype: Since the CDR3 does not end with the conserved phenylalanine or tryptophan, this likely comes from a read error. CDR3 nucleotides: TGTGCCAGCCGGACAGATTATCAGCCCCAGCATCTT. Protein product: CASRTDYQPQHL. The genes are TRBV6-2 or TRBV6-3 and TRBJ1-5; a weak D match, TRBD1 (6 bases). Per germline, CDR1 MNHEY and CDR2 SVGEGT. V was trimmed by 8 bases and J by 5 bases, leaving 10 bases between them. CDR3 length: 12 amino acids.

This clonotype was counted between two and nine times. This chain uses TRBV19 with TRBJ2-5, with 9 bases matching TRBD1. This CDR3 region has 17 residues. In germline, CDR1 is LNHDA, CDR2 SQIVND (reference sequence). The J segment lost 4 bases and the V segment lost 4 bases, leaving 13 bases of the junction unmatched. CDR3 nucleotide sequence: TGTGCCAGTAGTACGTCCCCGACAGGGGGGCCCGTAGAGACCCAGTACTTC. Amino acids: CASSTSPTGGPVETQYF.

This clonotype has a handful of counts. A much larger clone differs from this one at a single base, so this may be a read error. The rearrangement joins TRBV6-1 to TRBJ2-7, with unresolved D. Germline assignment: CDR1 MNHNS and CDR2 SASEGT. V was shortened by 7 bases and J by 0 bases, with 10 bases between the two germline ends. CDR3 length: 13 residues. Here the CDR3 reads CASTRPSSYEQYF. For the CDR3, the DNA is TGTGCCAGCACAAGGCCCTCCTCCTACGAGCAGTACTTC.

Regarding this clonotype: Because the CDR3 is missing its conserved closing phenylalanine or tryptophan, this is likely a read error. The J gene is TRBJ2-6, the V gene TRBV12-3 or TRBV12-4; 10 bases match TRBD1. This CDR3 is built from 16 residues. The CDR3 region has the DNA TGTGTCATCCGGGACAGGGGTCTCTCTGGGGCCAACGTCCTGACTCTC. It translates to CVIRDRGLSGANVLTL.

Points on this clonotype: Germline and junction disagree at one end, which may indicate a read error. CDR3 in amino acids: CASSPRTGWYEPYF. CDR3 DNA: TGTGCCAGCAGCCCAAGGACAGGGTGGTACGAGCCGTACTTC. The rearrangement links TRBV11-2 to TRBJ2-7; 8 positions agree with TRBD1. This CDR3 has 14 amino acids. The V gene's germline CDR1 is SGHAT and CDR2 FQNNGV. The complete variable domain, with remaining parts taken from reference TRBV11-2 and TRBJ2-7, reads EAGVAQSPRYKIIEKRQSVAFWCNPISGHATLYWYQQILGQGPKLLIQFQNNGVVDDSQLPKDRFSAERLKGVDSTLKIQPAKLEDSAVYLCASSPRTGWYEPYFGPGTRLTVT.

This clonotype turned up a few times. This may stem from a read error, because a much larger clone lies one nucleotide away. The chain links TRBV12-3 or TRBV12-4 to TRBJ2-1; D remains unclear. This CDR3 is 15 amino acids long. The V end was cut by 3 bases, the J end by 0 bases, with 9 bases between. As DNA, the CDR3 is TGTGCCAGCAGTTTTTGGGTTAGCTCCTACAATGAGCAGTTCTTC. Protein: CASSFWVSSYNEQFF.

The chain combines TRBV11-3 with TRBJ2-1; D is unresolved. V was cut by 2 bases and J by 6 bases, with 11 bases left in between. Germline V CDR1 and CDR2: SGHNT, YENEEA. This CDR3 is 14 amino acids long. The CDR3 here is CASSLSPLSNEQFF. In DNA form, the CDR3 reads TGTGCCAGCAGCTTATCTCCCTTGAGCAATGAGCAGTTCTTC.

This clonotype was counted a single time. This sequence may be a read error, since a much larger clone differs from it by one base. Since the CDR3 does not end with the conserved phenylalanine or tryptophan, this likely comes from a read error. This sequence joins TRBV28 and TRBJ2-5; D unclear. V shed 3 bases and J shed 5 bases, with 4 bases lying between them. The CDR3 has 11 amino acids. Looked up from germline, CDR1 is MDHEN and CDR2 is SYDVKM. For the CDR3, the DNA is TGTGCCAGCAGTTTTAAGGAGACCCAGTACCTC. Its translation: CASSFKETQYL.

The DNA for the CDR3 is TGTGCCAGCAGTGAAGGGATGGGACTACACCGCTACGAGCAGTACTTC. This codes for CASSEGMGLHRYEQYF. The chain is built from TRBV2 and TRBJ2-7; 7 nucleotides align to TRBD2. V lost 1 base to trimming and J lost 3 bases; unmatched junction nucleotides: 9. Germline V gene sequence: CDR1 SNHLY, CDR2 FYNNEI. The CDR3 length is 16 residues.

This clonotype was detected only once. This sequence may be a read error, since a much larger clone differs from it by one base. The chain employs TRBV6-6 and TRBJ2-1, with D tentatively TRBD1 or TRBD2 (6 bases each). This CDR3 is built from 13 residues. The V gene lost 8 bases and the J gene lost 6 bases, with 14 bases spanning the gap. CDR1 and CDR2 from the germline V gene are MNHNY and SVGAGI (reference sequence). In DNA form, the CDR3 reads TGTGCCAGCTGGGGGGCATATTTCAATGAGCAGTTCTTC. It is translated as CASWGAYFNEQFF.

V usage is TRBV7-9 and J usage is TRBJ1-4; TRBD1 agrees at 7 bases. With V trimmed by 5 bases and J by 8 bases, 14 bases remained unmatched. CDR3 size: 16 residues. CDR1 and CDR2 (germline): SEHNR, FQNEAQ (reference sequence). The CDR3 reads CASSQQAGQLGEKLFF. CDR3 coding DNA: TGTGCCAGCAGCCAACAGGCGGGACAGCTAGGGGAAAAACTGTTTTTT.

The chain carries TRBV6-2 or TRBV6-3 and TRBJ2-1; D is ambiguous. V was shortened by 4 bases and J by 2 bases, with 12 bases between the two germline ends. CDR1 is MNHEY and CDR2 is SVGEGT in the germline V gene. This CDR3 comprises 15 residues. In DNA, the CDR3 is TGTGCCAGCAGTTTGGCGCGGAAGCCCTACAATGAGCAGTTCTTC. Translated: CASSLARKPYNEQFF.

J is TRBJ2-5 and V is TRBV6-2 or TRBV6-3; no clear D. The germline CDR1 and CDR2 sequences are MNHEY and SVGEGT. CDR3 length equals 15 residues. V lost 0 bases to trimming and J lost 4 bases, with 12 bases between them. For the CDR3, the DNA is TGTGCCAGCAGTTACTCGATGCCGGCAGTAGAGACCCAGTACTTC. As protein: CASSYSMPAVETQYF.

The chain recombines TRBV2 with TRBJ1-3, with 9 bases aligning to TRBD1. J lost 4 bases, V lost 8 bases, and 3 bases had no gene match. Germline assignment: CDR1 SNHLY and CDR2 FYNNEI. CDR3 size: 13 residues. CDR3 nucleotides: TGTGCCAGCGGACAGGGGTTGGGAAACACCATATATTTT. This encodes CASGQGLGNTIYF.

This chain links TRBV5-1 with TRBJ1-3; TRBD1 aligns across 8 bases. The ends lost 4 bases at V and 4 bases at J; junction bases unmatched: 13. CDR1 is SGHRS and CDR2 is YFSETQ in the germline V gene. This CDR3 region has 17 residues. The CDR3 DNA reads TGCGCCAGCAGCGCACGAACCGGACAGGGACAAGGAAACACCATATATTTT. Its translation: CASSARTGQGQGNTIYF.